The rows below give T cell receptor beta chains drawn from one sample of a study of blood T cell repertoires in COVID-19. This table comes from immunoSEQ multiplex PCR, and its TCRdb copy is limited to in-frame clones, with some not included. There are around 190,000 clones in the sample; about 86% occur only once, and more than 7.5% lies in the top ten. Sequencing was carried out using peripheral blood. All receptors come from a man aged 45-65 years with active or convalescent COVID-19. The CDR3 runs from the conserved cysteine through the conserved F or W.

j_call,v_call,cdr3_aa
TRBJ2-5,TRBV3-1/TRBV3-2,CASSLEGTQYF
TRBJ2-3,TRBV5-6,CASSGWTGTDTQYF
TRBJ2-4,TRBV19,CASSSPRTGSNIQYF
TRBJ2-7,TRBV29-1,CSTYTTETYEQYF
TRBJ1-2,TRBV12-3/TRBV12-4,CASSLASGDGYTF
TRBJ2-2,TRBV6-1,CASGHGTGELFF
TRBJ1-1,TRBV11-1,CASSPLGGVNTEAFF
TRBJ1-1,TRBV18,CASSPVNRGSNTEAFF
TRBJ2-1,TRBV2,CASERLGDEQFF
TRBJ1-2,TRBV4-1,CASSHPQAGELVYGYTF
TRBJ1-2,TRBV5-1,CASSLAGVGYGYTF
TRBJ1-1,TRBV18,CASSPRGIEAFF
TRBJ2-7,TRBV6-5,CASSIKGAYEQYF
TRBJ1-1,TRBV19,CASKEPRGFSTEAFF
TRBJ1-1,TRBV19,CASSTTGGMTEAFF
TRBJ1-3,TRBV19,CASSPQGRGGNTIYF
TRBJ2-3,TRBV20-1,CSAVTQYF
TRBJ1-5,TRBV18,CASSPPPGGNQPQHF
TRBJ1-5,TRBV3-1/TRBV3-2,CASSQLNQPQHF
TRBJ2-1,TRBV6-6,CASSEGDEQFF
TRBJ1-2,TRBV30,CAWTRGGDGYTF
TRBJ1-3,TRBV4-1,CASSQVGRHSGNTIYF
TRBJ2-7,TRBV28,CASKRDRGPYEQYF
TRBJ1-4,TRBV28,CASSPGQGREKLFF
TRBJ1-6,TRBV5-1,CASSLGQGVSPLHF
TRBJ1-2,TRBV19,CASSPDRVSHYGYTF
TRBJ1-3,TRBV19,CASFQQGLGNTIYF
TRBJ1-1,TRBV5-1,CASSLRQTGNTEAFF
TRBJ1-1,TRBV7-9,CASSYARVEAFF
TRBJ2-3,TRBV2,CASSEHGTSEGDTQYF
TRBJ1-2,TRBV2,CASSPQVGYGYTF
TRBJ1-4,TRBV18,CASSPRTDMNEKLFF
TRBJ2-3,TRBV11-2,CASSLDSGALDTQYF
TRBJ1-5,TRBV10-2,CASSRTGGDQPQHF
TRBJ1-5,TRBV15,CATSREGDRSSYSNQPQHF
TRBJ2-5,TRBV24-1,CAAATGLEETQYF
TRBJ1-5,TRBV6-5,CASSYGTPANQPQHF
TRBJ2-5,TRBV19,CASSPMTGKETQYF
TRBJ1-2,TRBV6-1,CASSEGTGSGYTF
TRBJ1-2,TRBV12-3/TRBV12-4,CASSLSRDRTFF
TRBJ2-5,TRBV11-2,CASSPGQKGETQYF
TRBJ2-5,TRBV20-1,CSASSWEGQETQYF
TRBJ1-2,TRBV18,CASSPSGSGGYTF
TRBJ2-1,TRBV7-8,CASSRGRADEQFF
TRBJ1-3,TRBV4-1,CASSQLLNRGNTIYF
TRBJ2-1,TRBV11-2,CASSFGRAPEYNEQFF